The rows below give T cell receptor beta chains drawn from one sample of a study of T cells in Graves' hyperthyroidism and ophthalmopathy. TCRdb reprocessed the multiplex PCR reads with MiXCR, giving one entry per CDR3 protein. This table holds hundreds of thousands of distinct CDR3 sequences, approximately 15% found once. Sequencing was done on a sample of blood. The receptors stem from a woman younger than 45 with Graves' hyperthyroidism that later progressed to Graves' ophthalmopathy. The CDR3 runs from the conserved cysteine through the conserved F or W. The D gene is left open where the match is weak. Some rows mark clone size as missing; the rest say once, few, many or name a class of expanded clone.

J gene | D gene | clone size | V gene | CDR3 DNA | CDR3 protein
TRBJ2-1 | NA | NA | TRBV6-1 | TGTGCCAGCAGTGTATCTCCGGGACTCTACAATGAGCAGTTCTTC | CASSVSPGLYNEQFF
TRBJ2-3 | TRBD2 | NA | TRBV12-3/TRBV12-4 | TGTGCCGGCAGGGAGGGTAGAACAGATACGCAGTATTTT | CAGREGRTDTQYF
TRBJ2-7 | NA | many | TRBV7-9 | TGTGCCACCTCAACAAGGGGCTACGAGCAGTACTTC | CATSTRGYEQYF
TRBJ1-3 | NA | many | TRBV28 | TGTGCCAGCCATAAGAACCAGGGTTTCGGAAACACCATATATTTT | CASHKNQGFGNTIYF
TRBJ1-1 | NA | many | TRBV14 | TGTGCCAGCAGCCGCCTGAGAGGGAACACTGAAGCTTTCTTT | CASSRLRGNTEAFF
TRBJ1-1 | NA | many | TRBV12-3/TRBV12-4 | TGTGCCAGCATGGGGGGGGGCACTGAAGCTTTCTTT | CASMGGGTEAFF
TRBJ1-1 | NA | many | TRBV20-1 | TGCAGTGCTAGTGGTCTGAACACTGAAGCTTTCTTT | CSASGLNTEAFF
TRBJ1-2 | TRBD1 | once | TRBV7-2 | TGTGCCAGCAGCCGTTACCGGGACAGGGAGGCCTATGGCTACACCTTC | CASSRYRDREAYGYTF
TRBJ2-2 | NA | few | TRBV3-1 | TGTGCCAGCAGCCAAGATTGGGGGGCTTCGGGCACCGGGGAGCTGTTTTTT | CASSQDWGASGTGELFF
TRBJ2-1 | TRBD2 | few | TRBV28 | TGTGCCAGCAGCCCCTCGGGGGGAGGGTCCTACAATGAGCAGTTCTTC | CASSPSGGGSYNEQFF
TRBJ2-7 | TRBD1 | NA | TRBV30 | TGTGCCTGGAGTCCACCCAGGACAGGGCCCACCTACGAGCAGTACTTC | CAWSPPRTGPTYEQYF
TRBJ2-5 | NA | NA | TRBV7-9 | TGTGCCAGCAGCTTAGGGAGACAGGGAATGGGGGGAGAGACCCAGTACTTC | CASSLGRQGMGGETQYF
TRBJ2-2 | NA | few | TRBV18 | TGTGCCAGCAACGGGGGACAGACGAACACCGGGGAGCTGTTTTTT | CASNGGQTNTGELFF
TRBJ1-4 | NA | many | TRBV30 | TGTGCCTGTCCCAGCGGGGTAACTAATGAAAAACTGTTTTTT | CACPSGVTNEKLFF
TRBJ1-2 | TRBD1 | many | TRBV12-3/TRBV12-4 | TGTGCCAGCAGGAGGGGGCTTAACTATGGCTACACCTTC | CASRRGLNYGYTF
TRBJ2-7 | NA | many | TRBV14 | TGTGCCAGCAGCCAAGACGGACGGTTTCCCTACGAGCAGTACTTC | CASSQDGRFPYEQYF
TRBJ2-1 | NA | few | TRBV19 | TGTGCCAGTAGTACCGCCCCCTACAATGAGCAGTTCTTC | CASSTAPYNEQFF
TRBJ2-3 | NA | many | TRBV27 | TGTGCCAGCAGACATCCGAGGGGGGGCCCCCCTAGCACAGATACGCAGTATTTT | CASRHPRGGPPSTDTQYF
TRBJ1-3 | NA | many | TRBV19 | TGTGCCAGTAGTTCCGCGACTCCCAGCTCTGGAAACACCATATATTTT | CASSSATPSSGNTIYF
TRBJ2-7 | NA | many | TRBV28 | TGTGCCAGTAACGAGCAGTACTTC | CASNEQYF
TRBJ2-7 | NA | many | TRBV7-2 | TGTGCCAGCAGCACCCGACAGGCCTACGAGCAGTACTTC | CASSTRQAYEQYF
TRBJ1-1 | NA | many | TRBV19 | TGTGCCAGTAGTATCGGGACGGCCCTCGAAGCTTTCTTT | CASSIGTALEAFF
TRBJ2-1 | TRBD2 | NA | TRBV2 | TGTGCCAGCAGTGCCCATGCGGGAGGAGGGGGTGAGCAGTTCTTC | CASSAHAGGGGEQFF
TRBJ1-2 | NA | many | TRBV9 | TGTGCCAGCAGCACGGGACGGCAGAACTATGGCTACACCTTC | CASSTGRQNYGYTF
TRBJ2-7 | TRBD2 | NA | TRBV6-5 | TGTGCCAGCAGTAACTCCGGGACTATCTCTTCCTACGAGCAGTACTTC | CASSNSGTISSYEQYF
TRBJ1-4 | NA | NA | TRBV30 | TGTGCCTGGAGTGAAGGTTCTGATGAAAAACTGTTTTTT | CAWSEGSDEKLFF
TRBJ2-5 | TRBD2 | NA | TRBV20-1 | TGCAGTGCTAGAGACCCGGGAGGGTTGGAGACCCAGTACTTC | CSARDPGGLETQYF
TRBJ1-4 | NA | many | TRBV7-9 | TGTGCCAGCAGCTTAGCTGAGACAGCTAATGAAAAACTGTTTTTT | CASSLAETANEKLFF
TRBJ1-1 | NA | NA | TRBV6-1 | TGTGCCAGCAGTGTGGGGTGGAGGCCTGAAGCTTTCTTT | CASSVGWRPEAFF
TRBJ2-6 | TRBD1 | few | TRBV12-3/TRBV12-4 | TGTGCCAGCAGGCCCGGGACAGGGAGCTCTGGGGCCAACGTCCTGACTTTC | CASRPGTGSSGANVLTF
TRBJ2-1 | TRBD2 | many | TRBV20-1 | TGCAGTGCTAGCCAACCCCCGGGGCGGGAGGGCTCAGATGAGCAGTTCTTC | CSASQPPGREGSDEQFF
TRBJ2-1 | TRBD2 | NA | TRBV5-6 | TGTGCCAGCAGCACGACTAGCGGCTATAAGCAGTTCTTC | CASSTTSGYKQFF
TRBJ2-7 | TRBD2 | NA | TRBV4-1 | TGCGCCAGCAGCCAAGCCCAAGTTGCGGGAGGCAACGAGCAGTACTTC | CASSQAQVAGGNEQYF
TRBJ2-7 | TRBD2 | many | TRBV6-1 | TGTGCCAGCAGACGCGGACTAGCGGGAGAGGCGTACGAGCAGTACTTC | CASRRGLAGEAYEQYF
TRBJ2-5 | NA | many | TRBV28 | TGTGCCAGCAGTTTAGTCAAGGCCTCGACCCAGTACTTC | CASSLVKASTQYF
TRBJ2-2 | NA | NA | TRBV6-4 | TGTGCCAGCAGTTACGGGGGTCCGCGTAGCGGGGAGCTGTTTTTT | CASSYGGPRSGELFF
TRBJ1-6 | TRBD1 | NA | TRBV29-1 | TGCAGCGTCGAGGAGGGGACAGGGAATTCACCCCTCCACTTT | CSVEEGTGNSPLHF
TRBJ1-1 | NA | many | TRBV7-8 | TGTGCCAGCAGCTTAGCCGATAGCGTTAAGACCCCGACTTTCTTT | CASSLADSVKTPTFF
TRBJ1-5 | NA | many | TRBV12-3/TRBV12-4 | TGTGCCAGCAGTTTAGAGGCCCGGTATAGCAATCAGCCCCAGCATTTT | CASSLEARYSNQPQHF
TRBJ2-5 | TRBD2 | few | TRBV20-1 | TGCAGTGCTAGAGATAGTAGCGGGGCCCCCGGGACCCAGTACTTC | CSARDSSGAPGTQYF
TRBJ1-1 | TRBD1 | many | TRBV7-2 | TGTGCCAGCAGCATCAACGGACAGGGGATGGGCACTGAAGCTTTCTTT | CASSINGQGMGTEAFF
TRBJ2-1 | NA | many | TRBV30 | TGTGCCTGGAGTGTCCACTCGCCAGACAATGAGCAGTTCTTC | CAWSVHSPDNEQFF
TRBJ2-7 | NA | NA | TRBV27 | TGTGCCAGCAGTTTACCGACGCGCGGTAACCCAGGGGCCCCCTACGAGCAGTACTTC | CASSLPTRGNPGAPYEQYF
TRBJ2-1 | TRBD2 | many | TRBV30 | TGTGCCTGGAGTGTACGGACTAGCGGCAGACACAATGAGCAGTTCTTC | CAWSVRTSGRHNEQFF
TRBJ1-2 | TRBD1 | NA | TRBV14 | TGTGCCAGCAGCAGAGGGACAGGGGACCTCTATGGCTACACCTTC | CASSRGTGDLYGYTF
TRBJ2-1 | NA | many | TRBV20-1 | TGCAGTGCTAGGGACATTCTCAATGAGCAGTTCTTC | CSARDILNEQFF
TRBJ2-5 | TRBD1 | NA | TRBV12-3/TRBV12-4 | TGTGCCAGCAGTTTTCGGACAGGGGGCGGTGAGACCCAGTACTTC | CASSFRTGGGETQYF
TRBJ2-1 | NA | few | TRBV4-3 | TGCGCCAGCAGCCCTAGGATACCCTACAATGAGCAGTTCTTC | CASSPRIPYNEQFF
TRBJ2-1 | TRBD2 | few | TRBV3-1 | TGTGCCAGCGGTGGGACTAGCGTGGACAATGAGCAGTTCTTC | CASGGTSVDNEQFF
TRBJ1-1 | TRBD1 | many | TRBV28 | TGTGCCAGCAGTTTGGAACCGGGACAGGGGACTGAAGCTTTCTTT | CASSLEPGQGTEAFF
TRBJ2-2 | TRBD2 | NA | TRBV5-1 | TGCGCCAGCCGATCCTATAGCGGGAGGACGGGCACCGGGGAGCTGTTTTTT | CASRSYSGRTGTGELFF
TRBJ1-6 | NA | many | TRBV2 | TGTGCCAGCAGACGGGGCGGGAATTCACCCCTCCACTTT | CASRRGGNSPLHF